This entry lists 28 T cell receptor beta chains sequenced from one sample in a study of blood T cells in healthy people across ages (dated by TCRdb to about 2015). Libraries were constructed by 5' RACE. Sequencer: Illumina HiSeq 2500. The second PCR ran for about 6 to 12 cycles and used a J-beta primer mix along with a sample-barcoded 5' primer. TCRdb trimmed public reads at Q25 via fastp, called clones via MiXCR and kept in-frame beta chains. Rows with a matching CDR3 protein are joined into one entry that keeps the most common DNA and genes. The sample profile shows 700,000 to 800,000 distinct CDR3 sequences; roughly two fifths of them were found once. Clones ranked in the top ten supply around a fifth of the sample. What was sequenced was blood. The receptors were sampled from a woman aged 55-70 years in good health.

This clonotype was counted a few times. The V gene is TRBV12-3 or TRBV12-4, the J gene TRBJ2-1, with a weak D call TRBD2 (7 bases). CDR3 length equals 15 residues. Trimming shortened V by 3 bases and J by 5 bases, and 14 bases separated the two germline ends. The chain's CDR3 is CASSFGGGADNEQFF. In nucleotides, the CDR3 is TGTGCCAGCAGTTTTGGAGGGGGGGCCGACAATGAGCAGTTCTTC.

CDR3 sequence (DNA): TGTGCCAGCAGCGCCGCTAGCGCAGTCTACAATGAGCAGTTCTTC. As protein: CASSAASAVYNEQFF. The chain combines TRBV7-2 with TRBJ2-1; D is perhaps TRBD2 (6 bases). This CDR3 region has 15 residues. V lost 5 bases to trimming and J lost 3 bases, with 14 bases between them. The germline CDR1 and CDR2 sequences are SGHTA and FQGNSA.

The gene calls are TRBV6-1 and TRBJ1-2; D gene unclear. The CDR3 runs to 13 residues. CDR1 is MNHNS, CDR2 SASEGT, per germline. Trimming pared 5 bases from V and 7 bases from J, leaving 14 bases between. The CDR3 loop is CASSRVEEAGYTF. The CDR3 DNA follows: TGTGCCAGCAGTAGGGTGGAGGAGGCTGGCTACACCTTC.

This chain links TRBV14 with TRBJ2-2; D is perhaps TRBD1 or TRBD2 (6 bases each). Per germline, CDR1 SGHDN and CDR2 FVKESK. The V gene lost 2 bases and the J gene lost 4 bases, with 11 bases spanning the gap. The CDR3 covers 15 residues. This CDR3 is CASSQQGGFTGELFF. Here the CDR3 DNA reads TGTGCCAGCAGCCAACAAGGGGGGTTCACCGGGGAGCTGTTTTTT.

In this sample, this clonotype turned up a few times. The chain combines TRBV15 with TRBJ2-1; possibly TRBD2 for D (6 bases). Germline V gives CDR1 LNHNV, CDR2 YYDKDF (reference sequence). V was clipped by 5 bases and J by 7 bases, with 15 bases between them. This CDR3 contains 14 residues. CDR3: CATSPGGLPNEQFF. The CDR3 DNA reads as TGTGCCACCAGCCCTGGAGGACTACCGAATGAGCAGTTCTTC.

This clonotype was observed a few times. The chain carries TRBV20-1 and TRBJ2-5, with unresolved D. V gave up 0 bases and J gave up 4 bases, with 9 bases separating them. In germline, CDR1 is DFQATT, CDR2 SNEGSKA (reference sequence). The CDR3 is 13 amino acids. The chain's CDR3 is CSARDRVVETQYF. The CDR3, as DNA: TGCAGTGCTAGAGATCGGGTGGTAGAGACCCAGTACTTC.

The V gene is TRBV7-9, the J gene TRBJ1-2, with 10 bases identical to TRBD1. J gave up 7 bases and V 7 bases, and 9 bases lay outside the gene matches. This CDR3 is built from 14 residues. Germline values: CDR1 SEHNR, CDR2 FQNEAQ (reference sequence). The CDR3 protein is CASTEGQGVGGYTF. Written as DNA, the CDR3 is TGTGCCAGCACCGAAGGACAGGGGGTCGGTGGCTACACCTTC. The variable domain in full, with the rest retrieved from reference TRBV7-9 and TRBJ1-2, is DTGVSQNPRHKITKRGQNVTFRCDPISEHNRLYWYRQTLGQGPEFLTYFQNEAQLEKSRLLSDRFSAERPKGSFSTLEIQRTEQGDSAMYLCASTEGQGVGGYTFGSGTRLTVV.

The CDR3 region has the DNA TGTGCCAGCAGTTCGGACAGGGTGACGCAGTACTTC. It codes for CASSSDRVTQYF. The chain employs TRBV7-2 and TRBJ2-5, with 8 bases lining up with TRBD1. The CDR3 extends over 12 amino acids. Germline assignment: CDR1 SGHTA and CDR2 FQGNSA. V dropped 6 bases and J dropped 11; count of bases not matched to a gene: 8. Combining the CDR3 with reference TRBV7-2 and TRBJ2-5 gives the whole variable domain GAGVSQSPSNKVTEKGKDVELRCDPISGHTALYWYRQSLGQGLEFLIYFQGNSAPDKSGLPSDRFSAERTGGSVSTLTIQRTQQEDSAVYLCASSSDRVTQYFGPGTRLLVL.

In this sample, this clonotype turned up a few times. V is TRBV20-1 and J is TRBJ2-1, with 9 bases that match TRBD1. The CDR3 is 15 amino acids. The germline CDR1 and CDR2 sequences are DFQATT and SNEGSKA (reference sequence). Unmatched junction bases numbered 11, after V lost 7 bases and J lost 4 bases. The CDR3 loop reads CSVSNRDRVYNEQFF. The CDR3 nucleotides are TGCAGTGTTTCAAACCGGGACAGGGTGTACAATGAGCAGTTCTTC.

This sequence joins TRBV7-9 and TRBJ2-7, with 11 bases matching TRBD1. Losses at the gene ends were 2 bases for V and 7 bases for J; bases not matched to a gene: 10. CDR3 size: 16 residues. Per germline, CDR1 SEHNR and CDR2 FQNEAQ (reference sequence). In nucleotides, the CDR3 is TGTGCCAGCAGCTTACCCTCCGGGACAGGGGGTGAAGAGCAGTACTTC. As protein: CASSLPSGTGGEEQYF.

This sequence joins TRBV14 and TRBJ2-5; 14 nucleotides line up with TRBD2. V gave up 4 bases and J gave up 5 bases; unmatched junction bases: 0. In germline, CDR1 is SGHDN, CDR2 FVKESK. The CDR3 loop spans 14 amino acids. CDR3 sequence reads: CASSRTSGRETQYF. CDR3 nucleotides: TGTGCCAGCAGCCGGACTAGCGGGAGGGAGACCCAGTACTTC.

Turning to this clonotype: A much larger clone sits a single nucleotide away, making a read error possible. This chain links TRBV4-3 with TRBJ2-4; 9 bases align to TRBD2. The closer fit of TRBJ2-7 to the DNA end suggests the J call may be wrong. Per germline, CDR1 LGHNA and CDR2 YSLEER. This CDR3 spans 15 amino acids. CDR3: CASSQGGREGREQYF. CDR3 sequence (DNA): TGCGCCAGCAGCCAAGGAGGGCGGGAGGGCCGCGAGCAGTACTTC.

The genes are TRBV18 and TRBJ1-2; possibly TRBD1 for D (6 bases). The CDR3 contains 16 residues. V shed 2 bases and J shed 6 bases, with 19 bases lying between them. CDR1 KGHSH and CDR2 LQKENI come from the germline V gene. The CDR3 DNA sequence: TGTGCCAGCTCACCATCGGGGGGGCTGGGAGTGGATGGCTACACCTTC. As protein: CASSPSGGLGVDGYTF.

The CDR3 loop reads CASSPWGQGAYEQYF. Written as DNA, the CDR3 is TGTGCCAGCAGTCCATGGGGACAGGGGGCCTACGAGCAGTACTTC. This sequence joins TRBV6-2 or TRBV6-3 and TRBJ2-7; 11 bases match TRBD1. CDR3 length equals 15 residues. Germline values: CDR1 MNHEY, CDR2 SVGEGT. The J segment lost 2 bases and the V segment lost 5 bases, leaving 5 bases of the junction unmatched.

The chain links TRBV10-3 to TRBJ1-6; D is uncertain. CDR3 length: 17 amino acids. Trimming shortened V by 3 bases and J by 5 bases, and 17 bases separated the two germline ends. Germline V gene sequence: CDR1 ENHRY, CDR2 SYGVKD. The CDR3 nucleotides are TGTGCCATCAGTGACCCTGATACGGGTCCCCATAATTCACCCCTCCACTTT. Amino acids: CAISDPDTGPHNSPLHF.

The chain uses TRBV29-1 and TRBJ2-5; D is possibly TRBD1 or TRBD2 (5 bases each). CDR1 is SQVTM, CDR2 ANQGSEA, per germline. Trimming removed 4 bases at V and 11 bases at J, with 26 bases between. This CDR3 region has 15 residues. DNA for the CDR3: TGCAGCGTTGCCCCGTCAAGAGGGGATTACAATGAGCAGTACTTC. This gives the protein CSVAPSRGDYNEQYF. Full variable domain (missing parts from reference TRBV29-1 and TRBJ2-5): SAVISQKPSRDICQRGTSLTIQCQVDSQVTMMFWYRQQPGQSLTLIATANQGSEATYESGFVIDKFPISRPNLTFSTLTVSNMSPEDSSIYLCSVAPSRGDYNEQYFGPGTRLLVL.

CDR3 amino acids: CASSFRDRGFYGYTF. The CDR3 nucleotides are TGTGCCAGCAGTTTCAGGGACAGGGGGTTCTATGGCTACACCTTC. This chain links TRBV12-3 or TRBV12-4 with TRBJ1-2, with 11 bases identical to TRBD1. V lost 3 bases and J lost 4; bases outside the gene matches: 4. This CDR3 comprises 15 residues.

This sequence joins TRBV12-3 or TRBV12-4 and TRBJ2-1; D remains ambiguous. The DNA matches TRBJ2-7 better at its end, which makes the J call doubtful. This CDR3 comprises 16 residues. DNA for the CDR3: TGTGCCAGCAGTTTTGAGGTTTTCTCCTCCTACAATGAGCAGTACTTC. It yields the protein CASSFEVFSSYNEQYF.

A remark on this clonotype: The CDR3 does not close with the conserved phenylalanine or tryptophan, likely indicating a read error. The chain uses TRBV28 and TRBJ2-7; TRBD2 agrees at 8 bases. V was pared by 10 bases and J by 3 bases, with 11 bases of the junction left unmatched. The CDR3 is made up of 14 amino acids. In germline, CDR1 is MDHEN, CDR2 SYDVKM. CDR3 amino acids: CAITGTSGLYEQYL. The CDR3 DNA follows: TGTGCCATTACGGGAACTAGCGGACTCTACGAGCAGTACCTC.

This chain links TRBV4-3 with TRBJ2-3; 11 bases align to TRBD2. J was trimmed by 4 bases and V by 2 bases; bases with no gene match: 8. The CDR3 sequence is 17 residues long. Germline V gene lookup returns CDR1 LGHNA and CDR2 YSLEER. The CDR3 spells CASSQSTSGSYADTQYF. CDR3 bases: TGCGCCAGCAGCCAATCAACTAGCGGGAGTTACGCAGATACGCAGTATTTT.

V and J are TRBV12-3 or TRBV12-4 and TRBJ2-2; D might be TRBD1 (5 bases). Trimming shortened V by 2 bases and J by 4 bases, and 17 bases separated the two germline ends. CDR3 size: 17 residues. In DNA, the CDR3 is TGTGCCAGCAGTTTAAGCTTCGGGCCTGGGGCCACCGGGGAGCTGTTTTTT. Protein sequence: CASSLSFGPGATGELFF.

This clonotype was detected many times. With a much larger clone just one base away, this may be a read error. The chain recombines TRBV5-1 with TRBJ2-7; 10 nucleotides align to TRBD2. Germline V gene sequence: CDR1 SGHRS, CDR2 YFSETQ. The CDR3 is 14 amino acids. Trimming took 4 bases from V and 3 from J; bases not matched to a gene: 4. The CDR3 sequence: CASSVSSGSYEQYF. CDR3 bases: TGCGCCAGCAGCGTGTCTAGCGGGAGCTACGAGCAGTACTTC.

Only a few counts were recorded for this clonotype. The rearrangement uses TRBV3-1 and TRBJ2-5; D is perhaps TRBD1 or TRBD2 (6 bases each). CDR3 length equals 18 residues. Trimming stripped 2 bases from V and 0 bases from J, with 19 bases between. Per germline, CDR1 LGHDT and CDR2 YNNKEL (reference sequence). CDR3 DNA: TGTGCCAGCAGCCAATATCAGGGGACTGTATTGTACCAAGAGACCCAGTACTTC. It yields the protein CASSQYQGTVLYQETQYF.

On this clonotype: At one boundary the junction diverges from the germline segment, which might be a read error. This chain links TRBV6-1 with TRBJ1-5, with D perhaps matching TRBD1 (6 bases). This CDR3 spans 14 amino acids. Germline CDR1 and CDR2: MNHNS and SASEGT. The chain's CDR3 is CASSAGQGELPRHF. CDR3 nucleotide sequence: TGTGCCAGCAGTGCGGGACAAGGGGAGCTGCCCCGGCATTTT.

The table lists this clonotype with a few counts. The rearrangement links TRBV11-2 to TRBJ2-1; D unresolved. V was pared by 2 bases and J by 0 bases, with 8 bases between. The CDR3 totals 15 residues. CDR1 and CDR2 (germline): SGHAT, FQNNGV. CDR3 residues: CASSLMMGSYNEQFF. For the CDR3, the DNA is TGTGCCAGCAGCTTAATGATGGGCTCCTACAATGAGCAGTTCTTC.

The chain combines TRBV10-3 with TRBJ2-3; D assignment may be TRBD1 or TRBD2 (5 bases each). The germline gives CDR1 ENHRY, CDR2 SYGVKD. Trimming removed 7 bases at V and 6 bases at J, with 8 bases between. The CDR3 covers 11 residues. The CDR3 DNA reads TGTGCCATCACCGAGGGGGATACGCAGTATTTT. As protein: CAITEGDTQYF.

In its sample, this clonotype was seen a few times. The V gene is TRBV7-9, the J gene TRBJ1-2; tentatively, D is TRBD1 (5 bases). V was cut by 2 bases and J by 2 bases, with 9 bases left in between. Germline V gives CDR1 SEHNR, CDR2 FQNEAQ (reference sequence). The CDR3 runs to 14 residues. The CDR3 nucleotides are TGTGCCAGCAGCTTATCCGGGGGAAACTATGGCTACACCTTC. This gives the protein CASSLSGGNYGYTF.

The genes are TRBV29-1 and TRBJ1-2; D is undetermined. The CDR3 has 11 amino acids. V lost 4 bases to trimming and J lost 3 bases, with 6 bases between them. CDR1 and CDR2 (germline): SQVTM, ANQGSEA. Here the CDR3 DNA reads TGCAGCGTTGTGTCCGACTATGGCTACACCTTC. As protein: CSVVSDYGYTF.